These T cell receptor beta chains were read from a single sample in a study of control samples from healthy donors and cancer patients. The protocol was immunoSEQ multiplex PCR, while the TCRdb copy is restricted to in-frame clones and leaves out a portion. The sample consists of about 130,000 clones, 90% of them appearing once. The specimen was blood. These receptors were taken from a man between 40 and 49 years old in good health. Each CDR3 is given with its conserved first and last residue. D genes are given only for firm matches. Expanded clones are given a class, and other clones once, few, many or no size at all.

d_gene	abundance	v_gene	j_gene	CDR3nt	CDR3aa
NA	NA	TRBV7-8	TRBJ1-2	TGTGCCAGCAGCCCGGCGGGGGTCCCCTATGGCTACACCTTC	CASSPAGVPYGYTF
NA	NA	TRBV6-1	TRBJ1-1	TGTGCCAGCAGTGAACAGCCGAACACTGAAGCTTTCTTT	CASSEQPNTEAFF
NA	NA	TRBV7-9	TRBJ1-5	TGTGCCAGCAGCTCAGGACGGATTAGCAATCAGCCCCAGCATTTT	CASSSGRISNQPQHF
TRBD1	NA	TRBV5-6	TRBJ2-5	TGTGCCAGCAGCCCGAGGACAGGGCGAGCAGAGACCCAGTACTTC	CASSPRTGRAETQYF
NA	NA	TRBV6-6	TRBJ1-6	TGTGCCAGCAGTTACTCTGTGTCTACGGAACGTTCACCCCTCCACTTT	CASSYSVSTERSPLHF
TRBD2	NA	TRBV7-9	TRBJ2-5	TGTGCCAGCCGCGCCGGGGGGGCCGAGGAGACCCAGTACTTC	CASRAGGAEETQYF
NA	once	TRBV27	TRBJ1-6	TGTGCCAGCAGTTCCGCAACAGGTGACTTGGGATCACCCCTCCACTTT	CASSSATGDLGSPLHF
TRBD2	NA	TRBV6-5	TRBJ2-4	TGTGCCAGCAGTCTGGGGACTAGTTTGCACATTCAGTACTTC	CASSLGTSLHIQYF
NA	NA	TRBV5-1	TRBJ2-7	TGCGCCAGCAGCTTGGAAGTCCCCTTCTACGAGCAGTACTTC	CASSLEVPFYEQYF
NA	NA	TRBV5-4	TRBJ2-7	TGTGCCAGCAGCTTGGGAGGACAGCGCTTAGTACGCGAGCAGTACTTC	CASSLGGQRLVREQYF
NA	once	TRBV5-1	TRBJ1-1	TGCGCCAGCAGCTTGTATGCGGCGAACACTGAAGCTTTCTTT	CASSLYAANTEAFF
TRBD1	NA	TRBV10-2	TRBJ1-6	TGCGCCAGCAATCTGGGGACAGCTAATTCACCCCTCCACTTT	CASNLGTANSPLHF
TRBD1	NA	TRBV9	TRBJ2-1	TGTGCCAGCAGCGGGATCCGGGACAGGGGCCTCTACAATGAGCAGTTCTTC	CASSGIRDRGLYNEQFF
NA	NA	TRBV27	TRBJ2-5	TGTGCCAGCAGTTTTAACGGAAAACAAGAGACCCAGTACTTC	CASSFNGKQETQYF
TRBD1	NA	TRBV2	TRBJ2-6	TGTGCCAGCACGGGGACAGGGTTTACGTGGGGGGCCAACGTCCTGACTTTC	CASTGTGFTWGANVLTF
NA	NA	TRBV7-6	TRBJ1-1	TGTGCCAGTCGTCTATCGATGAACACTGAAGCTTTCTTT	CASRLSMNTEAFF
NA	NA	TRBV7-2	TRBJ2-1	TGTGCCAGCAGCTTAGAAGGGACTCTCCCCCACAATGAGCAGTTCTTC	CASSLEGTLPHNEQFF
TRBD1	NA	TRBV19	TRBJ2-3	TGTGCCAGTAGTATTGGGACAGGGGATGCAGATACGCAGTATTTT	CASSIGTGDADTQYF
TRBD1	NA	TRBV27	TRBJ1-6	TGTGCCAGCAGGGGACAGGGGTTACCTAACTCACCCCTCCACTTT	CASRGQGLPNSPLHF
NA	NA	TRBV5-1	TRBJ1-2	TGCGCCAGCAGCTTGGCTCCGGACCGCTCTGGCTACACCTTC	CASSLAPDRSGYTF
NA	NA	TRBV24-1	TRBJ1-1	TGTGCCACCAGTGGACAAATGAACACTGAAGCTTTCTTT	CATSGQMNTEAFF
NA	NA	TRBV9	TRBJ1-6	TGTGCCAGCAGCGTCATGGGGCTCTCGGGTTCACCCCTCCACTTT	CASSVMGLSGSPLHF
TRBD1	NA	TRBV12-3/TRBV12-4	TRBJ1-2	TGTGCCAGCAGCTTGGGAGGGGGCGGCTACACCTTC	CASSLGGGGYTF
NA	NA	TRBV2	TRBJ1-4	TGTGCCAGCAGTGAGTGGGATGCGGGTGATGAAAAACTGTTTTTT	CASSEWDAGDEKLFF
TRBD1	once	TRBV18	TRBJ1-5	TGTGCCAGCTCACCTGGGACAGGACCTAATCAGCCCCAGCATTTT	CASSPGTGPNQPQHF
NA	NA	TRBV12-3/TRBV12-4	TRBJ1-1	TGTGCCAGCAGTTTAAGGCAGGGGACTGAAGCTTTCTTT	CASSLRQGTEAFF
TRBD1	NA	TRBV5-6	TRBJ1-6	TGTGCCAGCTCATCCAGTGGGACAGCACGCAATTCACCCCTCCACTTT	CASSSSGTARNSPLHF
NA	NA	TRBV6-5	TRBJ1-4	TGTGCCAGCAGTTTTGGAGGGGGGGCTAATGAAAAACTGTTTTTT	CASSFGGGANEKLFF
TRBD1	once	TRBV10-3	TRBJ2-3	TGTGCCATCAGAGGAGACAGGGGGCGCAAAGATACGCAGTATTTT	CAIRGDRGRKDTQYF
TRBD2	NA	TRBV27	TRBJ2-7	TGTGCCAGCAAATACCTAACTAGCGGCGAGCAGTACTTC	CASKYLTSGEQYF
TRBD1	NA	TRBV29-1	TRBJ1-2	TGCAGCGTTGATAGGCGGCCAGGGGGGGTCAAGGGTGGCTACACCTTC	CSVDRRPGGVKGGYTF
NA	NA	TRBV7-9	TRBJ1-1	TGTGCCAGCATCCGAAGGGGAAACACTGAAGCTTTCTTT	CASIRRGNTEAFF
NA	NA	TRBV5-4	TRBJ2-5	TGTGCCAGCAGCTTACCGGGCCCTCAAAAAGGGACCCAGTACTTC	CASSLPGPQKGTQYF
NA	NA	TRBV30	TRBJ2-7	TGTGCCTGGAGTGCGGAATCCTACGAGCAGTACTTC	CAWSAESYEQYF
NA	NA	TRBV6-4	TRBJ1-1	TGTGCCAGCAGCCAACGTAAAGCTTTCTTT	CASSQRKAFF
TRBD1	NA	TRBV6-6	TRBJ2-5	TGTGCCAGCAGCTCTCCGACAGGGGCGGAGACCCAGTACTTC	CASSSPTGAETQYF
NA	NA	TRBV9	TRBJ1-1	TGTGCCAGCAGCGTAGCTCTGAACACTGAAGCTTTCTTT	CASSVALNTEAFF
NA	NA	TRBV12-3/TRBV12-4	TRBJ2-5	TGTGCCAGCACCAAGTACCAAGAGACCCAGTACTTC	CASTKYQETQYF
NA	NA	TRBV10-3	TRBJ1-5	TGTGCCATCAGTGAGTCTTATAGCAATCAGCCCCAGCATTTT	CAISESYSNQPQHF
TRBD1	NA	TRBV5-1	TRBJ2-7	TGCGCCAGCAGGGCCGGGACAGGGGGGAGCGAGCAGTACTTC	CASRAGTGGSEQYF
NA	NA	TRBV5-1	TRBJ1-1	TGCGCCAGCACCCCGACGGGGGGCCGGATCACTGAAGCTTTCTTT	CASTPTGGRITEAFF
NA	NA	TRBV29-1	TRBJ2-2	TGCAGCGCCCAAGGGGCCGGGGGTGGCACCGGGGAGCTGTTTTTT	CSAQGAGGGTGELFF
NA	NA	TRBV2	TRBJ1-1	TGTGCCAGCAGGGAGGGGGAATTATCTGAAGCTTTCTTT	CASREGELSEAFF
NA	NA	TRBV24-1	TRBJ2-3	TGTGCCACCAGTTCACCAGGGGCGAACAGACCAGATACGCAGTATTTT	CATSSPGANRPDTQYF
TRBD1	NA	TRBV18	TRBJ1-4	TGTGCCAGCTCACCGACGGGGACAGGGGGCTCTGTTGAAAAACTGTTTTTT	CASSPTGTGGSVEKLFF
NA	NA	TRBV2	TRBJ1-3	TGTGCCAGCAGCCTCGACAGAATCTCTGGAAACACCATATATTTT	CASSLDRISGNTIYF
NA	NA	TRBV27	TRBJ2-5	TGTGCCAGCAGTCCGGTCCAAGAGACCCAGTACTTC	CASSPVQETQYF
NA	NA	TRBV5-3	TRBJ2-3	TGTGCCAGAAGCACCGACAGGCGCAAGGCCGCAGATACGCAGTATTTT	CARSTDRRKAADTQYF
NA	NA	TRBV7-3	TRBJ2-1	TGTGCCAGCAGCCCGCCAGGGGTCCCCTACAATGAGCAGTTCTTC	CASSPPGVPYNEQFF
TRBD2	NA	TRBV18	TRBJ2-4	TGTGCCAGCTCGTCACTAACGGGGGGGAACATTCAGTACTTC	CASSSLTGGNIQYF
TRBD2	few	TRBV5-4	TRBJ2-1	TGTGCCAGCAGCCTGACTAGCGGGGCCTACAATGAGCAGTTCTTC	CASSLTSGAYNEQFF
TRBD1	NA	TRBV27	TRBJ1-2	TGTGCCAGCAGCCGGACAGGGGGATATGGCTACACCTTC	CASSRTGGYGYTF
TRBD2	few	TRBV5-1	TRBJ2-7	TGCGCCAGCAGCTTGGGTGGCACTAGCGGGGGCTACGAGCAGTACTTC	CASSLGGTSGGYEQYF
NA	NA	TRBV5-1	TRBJ2-1	TGCGCCAGCAGCTTGCGGCAGGGCTCCTACAATGAGCAGTTCTTC	CASSLRQGSYNEQFF
NA	NA	TRBV30	TRBJ2-7	TGTGCCTGTTCCACAGGGATATTCTACGAGCAGTACTTC	CACSTGIFYEQYF